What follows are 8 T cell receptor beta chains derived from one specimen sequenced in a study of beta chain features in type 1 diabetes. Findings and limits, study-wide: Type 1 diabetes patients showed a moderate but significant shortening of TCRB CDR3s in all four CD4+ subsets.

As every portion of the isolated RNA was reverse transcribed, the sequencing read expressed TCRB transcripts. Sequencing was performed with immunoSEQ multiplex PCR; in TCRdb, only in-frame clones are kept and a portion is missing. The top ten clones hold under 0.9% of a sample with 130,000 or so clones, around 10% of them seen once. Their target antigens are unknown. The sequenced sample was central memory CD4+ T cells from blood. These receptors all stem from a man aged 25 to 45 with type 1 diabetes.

The DNA of the CDR3 is TGTGCCAGCAGTTTCGCCGACCAGGGAACCGGGGAGCTGTTTTTT. Protein sequence: CASSFADQGTGELFF. The gene calls are TRBV28 and TRBJ2-2; possibly TRBD1 for D (5 bases). V was shortened by 3 bases and J by 5 bases, with 13 bases between the two germline ends. CDR1 and CDR2 from the germline V gene are MDHEN and SYDVKM. The CDR3 extends over 15 amino acids.

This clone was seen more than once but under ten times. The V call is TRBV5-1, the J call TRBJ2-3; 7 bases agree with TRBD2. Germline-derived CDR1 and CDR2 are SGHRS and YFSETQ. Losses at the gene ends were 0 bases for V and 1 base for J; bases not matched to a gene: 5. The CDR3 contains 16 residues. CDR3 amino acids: CASSLASGARTDTQYF. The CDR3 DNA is TGCGCCAGCAGCTTGGCCAGCGGGGCCCGCACAGATACGCAGTATTTT.

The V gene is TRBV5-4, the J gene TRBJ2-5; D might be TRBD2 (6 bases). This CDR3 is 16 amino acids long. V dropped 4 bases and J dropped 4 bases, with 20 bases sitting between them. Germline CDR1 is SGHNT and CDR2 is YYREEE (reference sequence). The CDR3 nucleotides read TGTGCCAGCAGCGCTATTGGGACCACGGAGGGAGAGACCCAGTACTTC. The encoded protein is CASSAIGTTEGETQYF. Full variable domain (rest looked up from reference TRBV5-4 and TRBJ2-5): ETGVTQSPTHLIKTRGQQVTLRCSSQSGHNTVSWYQQALGQGPQFIFQYYREEENGRGNFPPRFSGLQFPNYSSELNVNALELDDSALYLCASSAIGTTEGETQYFGPGTRLLVL.

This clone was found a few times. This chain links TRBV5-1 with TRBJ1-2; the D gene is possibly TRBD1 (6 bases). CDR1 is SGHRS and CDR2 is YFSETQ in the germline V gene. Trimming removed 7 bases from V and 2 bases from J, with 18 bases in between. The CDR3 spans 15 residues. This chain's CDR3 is CASSENGQGNYGYTF. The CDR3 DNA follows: TGCGCCAGCTCAGAAAACGGGCAGGGGAACTATGGCTACACCTTC.

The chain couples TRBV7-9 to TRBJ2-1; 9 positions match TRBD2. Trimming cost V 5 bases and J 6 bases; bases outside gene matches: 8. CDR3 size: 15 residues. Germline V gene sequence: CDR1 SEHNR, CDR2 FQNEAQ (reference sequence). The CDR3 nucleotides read TGTGCCAGCAGCGCTGCCGGGACTAGCCGCAATGAGCAGTTCTTC. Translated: CASSAAGTSRNEQFF.

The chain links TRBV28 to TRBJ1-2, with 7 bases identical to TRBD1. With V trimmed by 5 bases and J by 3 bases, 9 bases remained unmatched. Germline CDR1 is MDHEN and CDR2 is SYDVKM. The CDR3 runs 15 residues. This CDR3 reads CASSPLDRVDYGYTF. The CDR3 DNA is TGTGCCAGCAGTCCTCTAGACAGGGTTGACTATGGCTACACCTTC.

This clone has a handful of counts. The CDR3 reads CASSAETGYTEAFF. CDR3 in DNA: TGTGCCAGCAGTGCGGAGACAGGGTACACTGAAGCTTTCTTT. V and J are TRBV2 and TRBJ1-1, with TRBD1 matching over 7 bases. Losses at the gene ends were 4 bases for V and 3 bases for J; bases not matched to a gene: 5. Germline V gene sequence: CDR1 SNHLY, CDR2 FYNNEI. This CDR3 contains 14 residues.

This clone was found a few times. CDR3 in amino acids: CASSPGTGPEAFF. The CDR3 DNA is TGTGCCAGCTCGCCCGGGACAGGCCCTGAAGCTTTCTTT. The chain employs TRBV18 and TRBJ1-1; 8 positions match TRBD1. Germline V gene sequence: CDR1 KGHSH, CDR2 LQKENI. The CDR3 has 13 residues. With V trimmed by 6 bases and J by 6 bases, 6 bases remained unmatched.